This is a list of T cell receptor beta chains from one sample in a study of T cell repertoires in cytomegalovirus infection. Via MiXCR, TCRdb re-called the reads, giving one row per CDR3 protein. Found here are some 700,000 distinct CDR3 sequences, roughly 35% of them singletons; the top ten hold under 3%. What was sequenced was PBMCs. These receptors all come from a human donor in good health (CMV status not recorded). Some clones in this sample may be carry-over from other donors' samples. Both conserved end residues are part of each CDR3. The order of the fields is D gene, J gene, clone size, V gene, CDR3 DNA, CDR3 protein. D genes are given only for firm matches. The size of a clone is reported for some rows only, either as once, few or many, or as a class for expanded clones.

d_call: NA
j_call: TRBJ1-1
clone_size: NA
v_call: TRBV5-1
cdr3_nt: TGCGCCAGCAGCCGGCTGGCAAGCAGGAACACTGAAGCTTTCTTT
cdr3_aa: CASSRLASRNTEAFF

d_call: NA
j_call: TRBJ1-6
clone_size: NA
v_call: TRBV7-9
cdr3_nt: TGTGCCAGCAGCTTAGGTACAAGGGGGTCATCACCCCTCCACTTT
cdr3_aa: CASSLGTRGSSPLHF

d_call: NA
j_call: TRBJ1-5
clone_size: many
v_call: TRBV12-3/TRBV12-4
cdr3_nt: TGTGCCAGCAGCCGGGACGGGCGAGGGGCCCAGCATTTT
cdr3_aa: CASSRDGRGAQHF

d_call: TRBD2
j_call: TRBJ2-7
clone_size: few
v_call: TRBV6-2/TRBV6-3
cdr3_nt: TGTGCCAGCAATGAAGTTAGCGGGACCTTCTACGAGCAGTACTTC
cdr3_aa: CASNEVSGTFYEQYF

d_call: NA
j_call: TRBJ2-7
clone_size: few
v_call: TRBV7-2
cdr3_nt: TGTGCCAGCAGCTTAGCGTCTTTAGAGAAACAGCAGTACTTC
cdr3_aa: CASSLASLEKQQYF

d_call: NA
j_call: TRBJ2-2
clone_size: NA
v_call: TRBV7-6
cdr3_nt: TGTGCCAGCAGCTTCCGTTTAAGGGGTGCCGCTGACTACGGGGAGCTGTTTTTT
cdr3_aa: CASSFRLRGAADYGELFF

d_call: TRBD1
j_call: TRBJ1-1
clone_size: NA
v_call: TRBV20-1
cdr3_nt: TGCAGTGCTGGACCCCTCGGGACAGGGGGCTTGGGCACTGAAGCTTTCTTT
cdr3_aa: CSAGPLGTGGLGTEAFF

d_call: TRBD1
j_call: TRBJ1-2
clone_size: NA
v_call: TRBV20-1
cdr3_nt: TGCAGTGCTAGTTCTACCGGGACAGGGGCCTATGGCTACACCTTC
cdr3_aa: CSASSTGTGAYGYTF

d_call: TRBD1
j_call: TRBJ2-3
clone_size: many
v_call: TRBV7-2
cdr3_nt: TGTGCCAGCAGCTTACAGGGGGTGTCTAGCACAGATACGCAGTATTTT
cdr3_aa: CASSLQGVSSTDTQYF

d_call: TRBD2
j_call: TRBJ2-7
clone_size: NA
v_call: TRBV28
cdr3_nt: TGTGCCAGCACCCCCGGGGGGACTAGCGGGATCTACGAGCAGTACTTC
cdr3_aa: CASTPGGTSGIYEQYF

d_call: TRBD2
j_call: TRBJ2-3
clone_size: NA
v_call: TRBV7-2
cdr3_nt: TGTGCCAGCAGCTACTGGACTAGCGGGGACCGCCCAGATACGCCGTATTTT
cdr3_aa: CASSYWTSGDRPDTPYF

d_call: NA
j_call: TRBJ2-7
clone_size: few
v_call: TRBV28
cdr3_nt: TGTGCCAGCAATCCCCCCGCTTCCTACGAGCAGTACTTC
cdr3_aa: CASNPPASYEQYF

d_call: NA
j_call: TRBJ2-5
clone_size: few
v_call: TRBV27
cdr3_nt: TGTGCCAGCAGTAACCGTCGCTACAGGGATGAGACCCAGTACTTC
cdr3_aa: CASSNRRYRDETQYF

d_call: NA
j_call: TRBJ1-5
clone_size: NA
v_call: TRBV2
cdr3_nt: TGTGCCAGCAGTGAACAACAGGGTAATCAGCCCCAGCATTTT
cdr3_aa: CASSEQQGNQPQHF

d_call: TRBD1
j_call: TRBJ1-6
clone_size: many
v_call: TRBV7-8
cdr3_nt: TGTGCCAGCAGCCTAAGGGACAGGAATTCACCCCTCCACTTT
cdr3_aa: CASSLRDRNSPLHF

d_call: NA
j_call: TRBJ2-1
clone_size: many
v_call: TRBV7-2
cdr3_nt: TGTGCCAGCAGCTTAGTTACCGAACTGCTAGCTCGCAATGAGCAGTTCTTC
cdr3_aa: CASSLVTELLARNEQFF

d_call: NA
j_call: TRBJ1-1
clone_size: NA
v_call: TRBV27
cdr3_nt: TGTGCCCGCCGGCGGAGAGGGACTGAAGCGTTGTTT
cdr3_aa: CARRRRGTEALF

d_call: NA
j_call: TRBJ1-5
clone_size: few
v_call: TRBV28
cdr3_nt: TGTGCCAGCAACTCAAATGACCGGTTCCAGCATTTT
cdr3_aa: CASNSNDRFQHF

d_call: NA
j_call: TRBJ1-2
clone_size: NA
v_call: TRBV28
cdr3_nt: TGTGCCAGCACCCTTTGGGACAACTATGGCTACACCTTC
cdr3_aa: CASTLWDNYGYTF

d_call: TRBD1
j_call: TRBJ1-2
clone_size: few
v_call: TRBV6-1
cdr3_nt: TGTGCCAGCACTAGGACAGGGCAAGGCCGTTTCTATGGCTACACCTTC
cdr3_aa: CASTRTGQGRFYGYTF

d_call: NA
j_call: TRBJ1-4
clone_size: NA
v_call: TRBV12-3/TRBV12-4
cdr3_nt: TGTGCCAGCAGTTTGGCGGGCGGCAGGATGGATGAAAAACTGTTTTTT
cdr3_aa: CASSLAGGRMDEKLFF

d_call: NA
j_call: TRBJ2-2
clone_size: NA
v_call: TRBV20-1
cdr3_nt: TGCAGTGCTAGATACATACTCGCGAACACCGGGGAGCTGTTTTTT
cdr3_aa: CSARYILANTGELFF

d_call: NA
j_call: TRBJ2-5
clone_size: NA
v_call: TRBV7-9
cdr3_nt: TGTGCCAGCAGCCCAGTACGGGACTGGGGACGGGCCCAGTACTTC
cdr3_aa: CASSPVRDWGRAQYF

d_call: TRBD2
j_call: TRBJ2-7
clone_size: NA
v_call: TRBV28
cdr3_nt: TGTGCCAGCTTCCGCGGGGGGTACGAGCAGTACTTC
cdr3_aa: CASFRGGYEQYF

d_call: NA
j_call: TRBJ2-2
clone_size: many
v_call: TRBV7-8
cdr3_nt: TGTGCCAGCAGAGACCCGGGGGTAGCCACCGGGGAGCTGTTTTTT
cdr3_aa: CASRDPGVATGELFF

d_call: NA
j_call: TRBJ1-1
clone_size: NA
v_call: TRBV5-4
cdr3_nt: TGTGCCAGCAGCTTGTACCCGCAAGACTTGAACACTGAAGCTTTCTTT
cdr3_aa: CASSLYPQDLNTEAFF

d_call: TRBD2
j_call: TRBJ2-7
clone_size: NA
v_call: TRBV20-1
cdr3_nt: TGCAGTGCTGAGGAATTAGCGGGAGGATACGAGCAGTACTTC
cdr3_aa: CSAEELAGGYEQYF

d_call: TRBD2
j_call: TRBJ2-2
clone_size: NA
v_call: TRBV5-1
cdr3_nt: TGCGCCAGCAGCCCGCGGGGGGGCCGGGAGCTGTTTTTT
cdr3_aa: CASSPRGGRELFF

d_call: NA
j_call: TRBJ1-3
clone_size: few
v_call: TRBV6-8
cdr3_nt: TGTGCCAGCAGTTACTCGAAAAGGGGGAGTGGAAACACCATATATTTT
cdr3_aa: CASSYSKRGSGNTIYF

d_call: TRBD1
j_call: TRBJ1-2
clone_size: NA
v_call: TRBV30
cdr3_nt: TGTGCCTGGAGTCTTCAGGGGGCCCCTCTGGGTTGCACCTTC
cdr3_aa: CAWSLQGAPLGCTF